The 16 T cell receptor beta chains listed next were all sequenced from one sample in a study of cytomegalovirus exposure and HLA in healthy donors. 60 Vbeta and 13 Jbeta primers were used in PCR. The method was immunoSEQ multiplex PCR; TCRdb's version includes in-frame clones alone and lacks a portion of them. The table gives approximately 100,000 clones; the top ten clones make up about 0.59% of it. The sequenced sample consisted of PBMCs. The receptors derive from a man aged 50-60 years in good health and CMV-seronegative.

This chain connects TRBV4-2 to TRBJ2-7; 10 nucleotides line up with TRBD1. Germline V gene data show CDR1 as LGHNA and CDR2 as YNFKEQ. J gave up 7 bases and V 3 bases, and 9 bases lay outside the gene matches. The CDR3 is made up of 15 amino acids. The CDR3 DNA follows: TGTGCCAGCAGCCATCCCGGGACAGGGGTAGAAGAGCAGTACTTC. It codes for CASSHPGTGVEEQYF.

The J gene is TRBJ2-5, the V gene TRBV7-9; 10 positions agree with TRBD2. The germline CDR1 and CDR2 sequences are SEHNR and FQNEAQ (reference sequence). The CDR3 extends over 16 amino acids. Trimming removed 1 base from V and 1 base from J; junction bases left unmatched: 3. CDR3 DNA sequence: TGTGCCAGCAGCTTAGGAGCGGGAGGGACCCAAGAGACCCAGTACTTC. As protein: CASSLGAGGTQETQYF.

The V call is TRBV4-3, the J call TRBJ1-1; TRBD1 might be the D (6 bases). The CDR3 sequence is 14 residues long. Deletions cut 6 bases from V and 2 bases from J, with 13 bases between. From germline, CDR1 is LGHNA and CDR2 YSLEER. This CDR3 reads CASRVAGANTEAFF. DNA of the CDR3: TGCGCCAGCAGGGTCGCGGGGGCAAACACTGAAGCTTTCTTT.

The CDR3 loop is CASSEGTGGANVLTF. The CDR3 nucleotides read TGCGCCAGCAGTGAGGGGACAGGTGGGGCCAACGTCCTGACTTTC. V and J are TRBV10-1 and TRBJ2-6, with 8 bases fitting TRBD1. The CDR3 covers 15 residues. The V segment lost 2 bases and the J segment 3 bases; nucleotides outside the gene matches: 0. CDR1 is WNHNN and CDR2 is SYGVQD in the germline V gene (reference sequence).

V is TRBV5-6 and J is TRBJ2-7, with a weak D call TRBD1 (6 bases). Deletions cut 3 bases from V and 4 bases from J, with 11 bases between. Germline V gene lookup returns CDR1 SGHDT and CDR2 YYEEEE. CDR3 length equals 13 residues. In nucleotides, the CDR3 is TGTGCCAGCAGCTATCTAGGGGGATACGAGCAGTACTTC. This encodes CASSYLGGYEQYF.

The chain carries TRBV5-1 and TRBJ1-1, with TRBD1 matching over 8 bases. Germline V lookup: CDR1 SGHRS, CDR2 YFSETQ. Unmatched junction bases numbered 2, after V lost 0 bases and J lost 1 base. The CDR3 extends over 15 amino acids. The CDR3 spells CASSLGGQGNTEAFF. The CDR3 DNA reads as TGCGCCAGCAGCTTGGGTGGACAGGGGAACACTGAAGCTTTCTTT.

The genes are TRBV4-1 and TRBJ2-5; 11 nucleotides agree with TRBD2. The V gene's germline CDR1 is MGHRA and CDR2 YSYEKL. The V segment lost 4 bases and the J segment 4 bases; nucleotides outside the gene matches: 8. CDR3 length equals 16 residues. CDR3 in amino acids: CASSRVTSGIAETQYF. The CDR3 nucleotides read TGCGCCAGCAGCCGGGTGACTAGCGGGATCGCAGAGACCCAGTACTTC.

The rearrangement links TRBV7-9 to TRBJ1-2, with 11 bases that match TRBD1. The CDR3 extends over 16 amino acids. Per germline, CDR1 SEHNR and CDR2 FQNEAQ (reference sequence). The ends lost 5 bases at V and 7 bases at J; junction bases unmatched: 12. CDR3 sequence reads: CASSEPLGQGAAGYTF. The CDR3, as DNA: TGTGCCAGCAGCGAGCCCCTAGGACAGGGGGCTGCTGGCTACACCTTC.

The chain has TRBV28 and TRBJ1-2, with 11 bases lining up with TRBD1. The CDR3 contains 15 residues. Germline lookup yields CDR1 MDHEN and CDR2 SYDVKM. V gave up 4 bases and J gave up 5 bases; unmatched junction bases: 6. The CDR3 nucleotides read TGTGCCAGCAGTTCTCGGACAGGGGGCTTATATGGCTACACCTTC. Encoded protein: CASSSRTGGLYGYTF.

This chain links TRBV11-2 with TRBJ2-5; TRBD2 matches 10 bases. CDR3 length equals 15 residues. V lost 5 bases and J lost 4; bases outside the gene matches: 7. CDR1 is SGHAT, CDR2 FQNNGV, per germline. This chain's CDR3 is CASSPLAGGPETQYF. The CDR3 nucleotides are TGTGCCAGCAGCCCGTTAGCGGGAGGCCCAGAGACCCAGTACTTC.

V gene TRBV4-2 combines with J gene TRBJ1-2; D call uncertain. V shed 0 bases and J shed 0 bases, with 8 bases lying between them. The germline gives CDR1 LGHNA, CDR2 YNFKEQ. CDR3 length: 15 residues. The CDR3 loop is CASSQESRSNYGYTF. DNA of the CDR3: TGTGCCAGCAGCCAAGAATCCAGGTCTAACTATGGCTACACCTTC.

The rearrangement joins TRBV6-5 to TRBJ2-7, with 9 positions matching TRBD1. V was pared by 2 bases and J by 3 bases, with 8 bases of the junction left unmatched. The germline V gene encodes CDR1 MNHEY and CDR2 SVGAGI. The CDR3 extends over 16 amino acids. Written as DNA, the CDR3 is TGTGCCAGCAGTTACCATGGGACAGGGAGAAACTACGAGCAGTACTTC. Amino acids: CASSYHGTGRNYEQYF.

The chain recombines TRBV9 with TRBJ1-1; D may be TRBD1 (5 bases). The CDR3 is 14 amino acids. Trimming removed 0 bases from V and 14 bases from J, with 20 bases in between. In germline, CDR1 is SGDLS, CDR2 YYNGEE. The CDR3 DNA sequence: TGTGCCAGCAGCGTAGGGGGCCAGCTGTACGATTTATTCTTT. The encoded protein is CASSVGGQLYDLFF.

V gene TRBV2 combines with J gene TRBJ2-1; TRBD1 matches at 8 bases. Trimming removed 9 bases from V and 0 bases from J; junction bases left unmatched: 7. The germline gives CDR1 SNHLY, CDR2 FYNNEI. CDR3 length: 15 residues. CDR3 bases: TGTGCCAGTCGACGTACAGGGGGCTCCTACAATGAGCAGTTCTTC. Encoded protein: CASRRTGGSYNEQFF.

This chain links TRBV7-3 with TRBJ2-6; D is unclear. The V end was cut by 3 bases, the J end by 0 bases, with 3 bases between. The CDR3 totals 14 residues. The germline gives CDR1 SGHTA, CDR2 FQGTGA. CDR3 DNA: TGTGCCAGCAGCTTCAACTCTGGGGCCAACGTCCTGACTTTC. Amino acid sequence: CASSFNSGANVLTF. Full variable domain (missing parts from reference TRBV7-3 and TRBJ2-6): GAGVSQTPSNKVTEKGKYVELRCDPISGHTALYWYRQSLGQGPEFLIYFQGTGAADDSGLPNDRFFAVRPEGSVSTLKIQRTERGDSAVYLCASSFNSGANVLTFGAGSRLTVL.

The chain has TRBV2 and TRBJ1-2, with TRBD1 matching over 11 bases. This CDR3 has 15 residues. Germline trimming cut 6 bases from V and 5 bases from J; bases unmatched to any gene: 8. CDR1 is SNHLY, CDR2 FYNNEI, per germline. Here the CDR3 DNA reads TGTGCCAGCAGCGGACAGGGGGCGCCCGGTTATGGCTACACCTTC. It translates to CASSGQGAPGYGYTF.